These T cell receptor beta chains were read from a single sample in a study of T cell repertoires in cytomegalovirus infection. Their recognized antigens are unknown. TCRdb used MiXCR to reprocess the reads, holding one entry per CDR3 protein. The data show around 120,000 distinct CDR3 sequences, roughly 40% seen once. The specimen comprised CD8+ T cells from cultured PBMCs, sampled from culture after CMV antigen stimulation. These receptors originate from a human donor in good health (CMV status not recorded). Some clones in this sample may be carry-over from other donors' samples. The CDR3 runs from the conserved cysteine through the conserved F or W. D genes are given only for firm matches. Only part of the rows carry a size: once, few, many, or a class if the clone is expanded.

>TRBJ2-1|-|TRBV5-1|-|14
TGCGCCAGCAGCTACCCGGAAAGCCCCAATGAGCAGTTCTTC
CASSYPESPNEQFF
>TRBJ1-2|TRBD1|TRBV6-6|-|17
TGTGCCAGCAGTTACCTTGACGGGACAGGGTCGACCTATGGCTACACCTTC
CASSYLDGTGSTYGYTF
>TRBJ2-2|-|TRBV10-3|-|12
TGTGCCATCAGTGATAACACCGGGGAGCTGTTTTTT
CAISDNTGELFF
>TRBJ1-2|TRBD1|TRBV6-1|-|13
TGTGCCAGCTGCCCGGGACAGCTCTATGGCTACACCTTC
CASCPGQLYGYTF
>TRBJ2-6|-|TRBV6-1|many|15
TGTGCCAGCAGAGAAGACAGCCCTGGGGCCAACGTCCTGACTTTC
CASREDSPGANVLTF
>TRBJ2-1|-|TRBV7-9|few|17
TGTGCCAGCAGCTTATCCCACAGCTTGAGCTCCTACAATGAGCAGTTCTTC
CASSLSHSLSSYNEQFF
>TRBJ2-7|TRBD1|TRBV7-6|-|14
TGTGCCAGCAGCTTAGGCGACAGGGCGCACGAGCAGTACTTC
CASSLGDRAHEQYF
>TRBJ2-1|-|TRBV5-6|-|12
TGTGCCAGCAGCTCCGACTACAATGAGCAGTTCTTC
CASSSDYNEQFF
>TRBJ1-6|-|TRBV2|-|17
TGTGCCAGCAGTGAATCGCAGCCGAGCTCCTATAATTCACCCCTCCACTTT
CASSESQPSSYNSPLHF
>TRBJ2-3|-|TRBV12-3/TRBV12-4|many|15
TGTGCCAGCAGTTTTGGGAGAACTATCACAGATACGCAGTATTTT
CASSFGRTITDTQYF
>TRBJ1-4|-|TRBV7-6|once|14
TGTGCCAGCAGCCCGACCTCCGGTAATGAAAAACTGTTTTTT
CASSPTSGNEKLFF
>TRBJ1-1|-|TRBV15|-|13
TGTGCCACCAGGCGGGCTGGGAACACTGAAGCTTTCTTT
CATRRAGNTEAFF
>TRBJ2-5|-|TRBV5-5|-|14
TGTGCCAGCAGCTCCTGGGGGGCCCACCCGACCCAGTACTTC
CASSSWGAHPTQYF
>TRBJ1-1|-|TRBV11-2|-|13
TGTGCCAGCAGCATGGGCCTTTATACTGAAGCTTTCTTT
CASSMGLYTEAFF
>TRBJ1-3|TRBD1|TRBV7-8|-|15
TGTGCCAGCAGCTCCAGGGGGCTAACGGGAAACACCATATATTTT
CASSSRGLTGNTIYF
>TRBJ1-2|TRBD1|TRBV4-3|few|17
TGCGCCAGCAGCCAAAGGGTTGGGACAGGGGGCAGCTATGGCTACACCTTC
CASSQRVGTGGSYGYTF
>TRBJ1-2|-|TRBV6-6|-|15
TGTGCCAGCAGTTACTCTACAGGACCTTCCTATGGCTACACCTTC
CASSYSTGPSYGYTF
>TRBJ1-2|TRBD1|TRBV29-1|-|15
TGCAGCGTTGAAGGTGGAGACAGGGCGGCCTATGGCTACACCTTC
CSVEGGDRAAYGYTF
>TRBJ2-7|-|TRBV6-6|-|12
TGTGCCAGCAGCGATGACAGCTACGAGCAGTACTTC
CASSDDSYEQYF
>TRBJ1-5|-|TRBV12-3/TRBV12-4|few|14
TGTGCCAGCAGTTATGACCAGGGTGGACAGCCCCAGCATTTT
CASSYDQGGQPQHF
>TRBJ2-3|-|TRBV7-9|-|17
TGTGCCAGCAGCTGGAGGACAGAAGGGGACCCCACAGATACGCAGTATTTT
CASSWRTEGDPTDTQYF
>TRBJ1-5|-|TRBV27|-|15
TGTGCCAGCAGTCCGGACCCCAGCGGCAATCAGCCCCAGCATTTT
CASSPDPSGNQPQHF
>TRBJ2-1|TRBD2|TRBV20-1|once|17
TGCAGTGCTAGAGGGGGACTAGCGCTAAGCTCCTACAATGAGCAGTTCTTC
CSARGGLALSSYNEQFF
>TRBJ1-6|TRBD1|TRBV5-4|few|16
TGTGCCAGCAGCTTGGGGGACAGGATCTATAATTCACCCCTCCACTTT
CASSLGDRIYNSPLHF
>TRBJ1-1|TRBD1|TRBV5-6|-|12
TGTGCCAGCAGCCCAGGGGGAGATGAAGCTTTCTTT
CASSPGGDEAFF
>TRBJ2-3|TRBD2|TRBV20-1|-|17
TGCAGTGCAAGCCCGGAACTAGCGGGGGGGCAGGGAGATACGCAGTATTTT
CSASPELAGGQGDTQYF
>TRBJ2-1|-|TRBV7-6|few|13
TGTGCCAGCAGCTCTAGGGTCGGGGGTGAGCAGTTCTTC
CASSSRVGGEQFF
>TRBJ1-1|TRBD1|TRBV7-2|few|14
TGTGCCAGCAGCGGGACGACAGGGGAGATTGAAGCTTTCTTT
CASSGTTGEIEAFF
>TRBJ2-7|-|TRBV7-9|few|13
TGTGCCAGCAGCTTCGTGCTGAAGGGCGAGCAGTACTTC
CASSFVLKGEQYF
>TRBJ1-5|-|TRBV7-3|-|16
TGTGCCAGCAGCCCCTCCACACGGCGGTACAATCAGCCCCAGCATTTT
CASSPSTRRYNQPQHF
>TRBJ1-2|-|TRBV6-5|-|12
TGTGCCAGCAGGGGTCTGGGGAATGGCTACACCTTC
CASRGLGNGYTF
>TRBJ2-2|-|TRBV19|-|14
TGTGCCAGTATTGGAGGGACTAACACCGGGGAGCTGTTTTTT
CASIGGTNTGELFF
>TRBJ2-3|TRBD2|TRBV4-2|-|17
TGTGCCAGCAGCCAACTAGCGGGGGGGCCCTACACAGATACGCAGTATTTT
CASSQLAGGPYTDTQYF
>TRBJ1-2|TRBD1|TRBV5-6|-|14
TGTGCCAGCAGCTTGGGGACAGGGTCCTATGGCTACACCTTC
CASSLGTGSYGYTF
>TRBJ2-7|-|TRBV5-1|-|14
TGCGCCAGCAGCTTAAGGGGTCTCTCCTACGAGCAGTACTTC
CASSLRGLSYEQYF
>TRBJ2-3|-|TRBV4-2|many|18
TGTGCCAGCAGCTCCAATCCCTCTATGCGCTCCGTCACAGATACGCAGTATTTT
CASSSNPSMRSVTDTQYF
>TRBJ2-2|-|TRBV4-1|-|15
TGCGCCAGCAGGACCAACAGGGTCGGAGCCGGGGAGCTGTTTTTT
CASRTNRVGAGELFF
>TRBJ1-1|TRBD1|TRBV5-1|-|14
TGCGCCAGCAGCTGGACAGGGGTAGGGAATGAAGCTTTCTTT
CASSWTGVGNEAFF
>TRBJ2-1|TRBD2|TRBV2|few|15
TGTGCCAGCAGACAGGCAAGCGGGGGCTACAATGAGCAGTTCTTC
CASRQASGGYNEQFF
>TRBJ1-2|-|TRBV28|few|14
TGTGCCAGCAGTTCAGGGCGATCTAACTATGGCTACACCTTC
CASSSGRSNYGYTF
>TRBJ1-1|-|TRBV19|-|14
TGTGCCAGTAGTATATGGGGTGGGAACACTGAAGCTTTCTTT
CASSIWGGNTEAFF
>TRBJ2-2|-|TRBV12-3/TRBV12-4|many|15
TGTGCCAGCAGTAGACTAGGGACTGCCACCGGGGAGCTGTTTTTT
CASSRLGTATGELFF
>TRBJ2-7|TRBD2|TRBV6-1|few|12
TGTGCCGCCCGGGACTACTTTTCCGAGCAGTACTTC
CAARDYFSEQYF
>TRBJ2-5|-|TRBV7-9|-|13
TGTGCCAGCAGCTTCACGGGGGCGGAGACCCAGTACTTC
CASSFTGAETQYF
>TRBJ1-1|-|TRBV27|few|14
TGTGCCAGCAGTTTAAACACCTTGAACACTGAAGCTTTCTTT
CASSLNTLNTEAFF
>TRBJ2-3|TRBD1|TRBV7-9|-|15
TGTGCCAGCAGCTTACAGGGGGCCGGCACAGATACGCATTATTTT
CASSLQGAGTDTHYF